The TCR beta chain under discussion was sequenced for a study of T-cell memory formation after mild COVID-19. As for the study in general: Across donors, TCR clusters were largely donor specific.

cDNA libraries for TCR alpha and TCR beta, carrying sample barcodes and UMIs, came from 5'RACE with constant-segment primers. TCRdb re-called the 5' RACE reads through MiXCR, storing one row per CDR3 protein. The sample includes 300,000 to 350,000 distinct CDR3 sequences, roughly a fifth of them seen just once. A note on this clonotype: What it binds is not known.

CDR3 length: 15 amino acids. V lost 1 base, J lost 2 bases, and 11 bases lay in between. From germline, CDR1 is SGHAT and CDR2 FQNNGV. General study results and limits: Balance between CD4 and CD8 was seen in clones contracting day 15 to 85, and a CD4+ lean was seen in later expanders. Contracting CD4+ clones sat mainly in CM and EM; CD8+ in EMRA.

The V gene is TRBV11-2, the J gene TRBJ1-2, with a weak D call TRBD1 (6 bases). This clonotype originated in a man aged 18 to 30 who had mild COVID-19 (a few samples of this study predate the infection). Cell type and time point are not known. Sequenced material: PBMCs or a T cell subset sorted from them (not recorded which). Written as DNA, the CDR3 is TGTGCCAGCAGCTTAGGTCCCGGGACAAACTATGGCTACACCTTC. It yields the protein CASSLGPGTNYGYTF. The variable domain in full, with the rest retrieved from reference TRBV11-2 and TRBJ1-2, is EAGVAQSPRYKIIEKRQSVAFWCNPISGHATLYWYQQILGQGPKLLIQFQNNGVVDDSQLPKDRFSAERLKGVDSTLKIQPAKLEDSAVYLCASSLGPGTNYGYTFGSGTRLTVV.